This paragraph reports one TCR beta chain. It may be a read error: a sequence one base away is much more abundant. TCRdb re-called the PCR reads through MiXCR, storing one row per CDR3 protein. The sample holds about half a million distinct CDR3 sequences, 20% to 25% seen once. For naive CD8 T cells, sorting used the CD8+CD4-CCR7+CD45RA+ phenotype. These data come from a study of molecular identifiers for immune sequencing clone quantification. The TCR sequence derives from a human donor in good health. Some libraries in this study had Jurkat cell RNA spiked in. Sequenced sample: naive CD8+ T cells from blood, with Jurkat cell RNA spiked in. Subset described: FACS-sorted CD8+CD4-CCR7+CD45RA+ naive T cells.

In nucleotides, the CDR3 is TGTGCCAGCAGTGAATATCACAGGGTTATGAACACTGAAGCTTTCTTT. It yields the protein CASSEYHRVMNTEAFF. This chain uses TRBV6-1 with TRBJ1-1; D perhaps matches TRBD1 (6 bases). Germline lookup yields CDR1 MNHNS and CDR2 SASEGT. V shed 2 bases and J shed 0 bases, with 13 bases lying between them. The CDR3 is 16 amino acids.